This entry features one TCR beta chain sequence. This sample was taken from a study of blood T cell repertoires in COVID-19. Study summary: T cells, B-cell-depleted T cells, or PBMCs provided the cDNA or gDNA that served as material.

Assay used: immunoSEQ multiplex PCR; TCRdb lists only in-frame clones, some missing. The top ten hold about 15% of the sample, which has approximately 300,000 clones, 84% seen once. The ends were cut back, 5 bases at V and 8 bases at J, with 12 bases in the middle. Germline CDR1 reads SEHNR; CDR2 reads FQNEAQ (reference sequence). The CDR3 spans 12 residues. The chain carries TRBV7-9 and TRBJ1-2; D not certain. The clonotype was recovered from a person between 65 and 79 years old with COVID-19, enrolled during active disease. The sequenced sample was peripheral blood. CDR3 protein: CASSGRAYGYTF. The CDR3 DNA reads TGTGCCAGCAGCGGGAGGGCTTACGGCTACACCTTC.